These 26 T cell receptor beta chains originate from one sample sequenced in a study of monozygotic twins with inflammatory bowel disease. From the 5' RACE reads, TCRdb lists one entry per CDR3 protein and no DNA. The specimen's table records 300,000 to 450,000 distinct CDR3 sequences. The sequenced sample was blood. The receptor source for this set is a human donor with ulcerative colitis or Crohn's disease, or a healthy co-twin of an affected twin (not recorded which).

The rearrangement links TRBV15 to TRBJ2-4. In germline, CDR1 is LNHNV, CDR2 YYDKDF (reference sequence). This CDR3 contains 16 residues. This chain's CDR3 is CATSRDHGFAKNIQYF.

The chain employs TRBV6-5 and TRBJ1-2; TCRdb names TRBD1, which stays unverified in the absence of DNA. Germline V lookup: CDR1 MNHEY, CDR2 SVGAGI. The CDR3 loop spans 15 amino acids. The CDR3 sequence is CASLPEGRINYGYTF.

The genes are TRBV6-2 or TRBV6-3 and TRBJ2-4; lacking DNA, the TRBD1 call made by TCRdb goes unchecked. The CDR3 is 18 residues long. Germline lookup yields CDR1 MNHEY and CDR2 SVGEGT. The CDR3 region is CASTPGTVEYLAKNIQYF.

This chain connects TRBV2 to TRBJ2-7. Germline CDR1 is SNHLY and CDR2 is FYNNEI. The CDR3 consists of 13 residues. The CDR3 sequence is CASSEFVSYEQYF.

V is TRBV27 and J is TRBJ2-1; TCRdb's assignment of TRBD1 cannot be checked, as there is no DNA. Germline loops: CDR1 MNHEY, CDR2 SMNVEV (reference sequence). This CDR3 is built from 15 residues. Here the CDR3 reads CASSPRDSRRHEQFF.

The chain has TRBV27 and TRBJ2-3; TCRdb gives TRBD1 as the D gene, but with no DNA this cannot be confirmed. The CDR3 totals 19 residues. Germline V gene sequence: CDR1 MNHEY, CDR2 SMNVEV (reference sequence). CDR3 in amino acids: CASSFEVGGSIKSTDTQYF.

The genes are TRBV6-5 and TRBJ2-7; the TCRdb call, TRBD1, lacks DNA for checking. This CDR3 comprises 16 residues. Germline assignment: CDR1 MNHEY and CDR2 SVGAGI. The CDR3 reads CASSYQSRPGLWEQYF.

This sequence joins TRBV15 and TRBJ2-2; the TRBD1 assignment by TCRdb is unverifiable without DNA. The CDR3 covers 17 residues. CDR1 is LNHNV and CDR2 is YYDKDF in the germline V gene (reference sequence). CDR3 protein: CATSRYAGTPNTGELFF.

The chain couples TRBV3-1 to TRBJ1-6; TCRdb returns TRBD1, unconfirmable since there is no DNA. Germline CDR1 LGHDT, CDR2 YNNKEL (reference sequence). CDR3 length equals 14 residues. The CDR3 here is CASSRTGGNSPLHF.

V and J are TRBV5-6 and TRBJ2-3; TCRdb's D call, TRBD2, is unchecked because there is no DNA. This CDR3 has 16 amino acids. Looked up from germline, CDR1 is SGHDT and CDR2 is YYEEEE. CDR3 protein: CASSSIGGEVTDTQYF.

V and J are TRBV7-9 and TRBJ2-7; TCRdb outputs TRBD2, but without DNA this stays unchecked. This CDR3 has 15 amino acids. CDR1 and CDR2 from the germline V gene are SEHNR and FQNEAQ (reference sequence). CDR3 in amino acids: CASSLDQRGVYEQYF.

V usage is TRBV18 and J usage is TRBJ1-2; with no DNA, the TCRdb D assignment of TRBD1 cannot be verified. The germline V gene has CDR1 KGHSH and CDR2 LQKENI. This CDR3 has 16 residues. The CDR3 is CASSPAMGRSNYGYTF.

This chain links TRBV29-1 with TRBJ2-7. CDR3 size: 17 residues. Germline values: CDR1 SQVTM, CDR2 ANQGSEA. CDR3 sequence reads: CSVGDKKNTKPTYEQYF.

The chain uses TRBV6-2 or TRBV6-3 and TRBJ2-1; as DNA is missing, the TRBD2 call by TCRdb cannot be tested. The CDR3 spans 15 residues. Germline CDR1 reads MNHEY; CDR2 reads SVGEGT. The CDR3 reads CASRGLAGGKDEQFF.

This chain joins TRBV12-3 or TRBV12-4 and TRBJ2-3. The CDR3 totals 14 residues. CDR3 protein: CASNTRPGPDTQYF.

The CDR3 here is CASSLEETYNEQFF. The chain joins TRBV7-8 to TRBJ2-1. The CDR3 consists of 14 residues. Germline V gene lookup returns CDR1 SGHVS and CDR2 FQNEAQ.

The V and J genes are TRBV2 and TRBJ1-5; the TCRdb call, TRBD1, lacks DNA for checking. CDR1 and CDR2 (germline): SNHLY, FYNNEI. CDR3 length: 16 amino acids. The chain's CDR3 is CASKGGVMGSGQPQHF.

The CDR3 protein is CASSHRVANEKLFF. This chain joins TRBV7-2 and TRBJ1-4; TCRdb's D gene call, TRBD1, goes unchecked for lack of DNA. The CDR3 is 14 amino acids. Germline assignment: CDR1 SGHTA and CDR2 FQGNSA. The full variable domain, its missing parts supplied by reference TRBV7-2 and TRBJ1-4, is GAGVSQSPSNKVTEKGKDVELRCDPISGHTALYWYRQSLGQGLEFLIYFQGNSAPDKSGLPSDRFSAERTGGSVSTLTIQRTQQEDSAVYLCASSHRVANEKLFFGSGTQLSVL.

J is TRBJ2-2 and V is TRBV12-3 or TRBV12-4; TCRdb's D gene call, TRBD1, goes unchecked for lack of DNA. CDR3 length: 16 residues. CDR3 in amino acids: CATFEGATVNTGELFF.

This chain connects TRBV18 to TRBJ1-1. The CDR3 sequence is 16 residues long. From germline, CDR1 is KGHSH and CDR2 LQKENI. The CDR3 loop is CASSPLSQRANTEAFF.

V is TRBV4-1 and J is TRBJ1-1. Germline V CDR1 and CDR2: MGHRA, YSYEKL. CDR3 length: 16 amino acids. The CDR3 here is CASSQGAGRSDTEAFF.

V usage is TRBV29-1 and J usage is TRBJ1-2. The CDR3 contains 12 residues. Germline CDR1 reads SQVTM; CDR2 reads ANQGSEA. This chain's CDR3 is CSVEDGNYGYTF.

The V call is TRBV29-1, the J call TRBJ2-7; no DNA is available, so the TRBD2 call from TCRdb remains unchecked. This CDR3 contains 14 residues. CDR1 and CDR2 from the germline V gene are SQVTM and ANQGSEA. The CDR3 protein is CSVVGTSGIYEQYF.

V is TRBV24-1 and J is TRBJ2-7; TCRdb's D call, TRBD1, is unchecked because there is no DNA. The CDR3 covers 15 residues. Germline V CDR1 and CDR2: KGHDR, SFDVKD. The CDR3 spells CATSDSYGTGYEQYF.

CDR3 sequence reads: CSVERQTYYGYTF. This chain links TRBV29-1 with TRBJ1-2. CDR3 length: 13 residues. The germline CDR1 and CDR2 sequences are SQVTM and ANQGSEA.

CDR3 residues: CASSQSAEQYF. This rearrangement joins TRBV3-1 to TRBJ2-7. Per the germline V gene, CDR1 is LGHDT and CDR2 is YNNKEL (reference sequence). The CDR3 sequence is 11 residues long.